Shown below are 12 T cell receptor beta chains from a single sample sequenced in a study of blood T cell repertoires in COVID-19. Assay: immunoSEQ multiplex PCR; the TCRdb copy retains only in-frame clones and omits some. The sample consists of around 400,000 clones, around nine tenths of them appearing once. The material sequenced was PBMCs or T cells enriched from blood (not recorded which). These receptor sequences come from a woman in her 30s who had recovered from COVID-19.

The chain links TRBV5-1 to TRBJ1-4; 9 bases are a match to TRBD1. This CDR3 comprises 15 residues. The germline V gene has CDR1 SGHRS and CDR2 YFSETQ. The junction had 3 bases not matched to a gene; V was cut back by 4 bases and J by 2 bases. CDR3 protein: CASSPTGGTNEKLFF. The CDR3 nucleotides are TGCGCCAGCAGCCCCACAGGGGGCACTAATGAAAAACTGTTTTTT.

CDR3 residues: CASSYTGANTGELFF. As DNA, the CDR3 is TGCGCCAGCAGCTACACAGGCGCGAACACCGGGGAGCTGTTTTTT. The chain is built from TRBV5-1 and TRBJ2-2; weak D call: TRBD1 (5 bases). The CDR3 covers 15 residues. Germline V lookup: CDR1 SGHRS, CDR2 YFSETQ. Trimming cost V 3 bases and J 0 bases, with 9 bases left between them.

The J gene is TRBJ1-2, the V gene TRBV3-1 (or the pseudogene TRBV3-2); the D gene is possibly TRBD1 (5 bases). CDR3 length equals 15 residues. The V gene's germline CDR1 is LGHDT and CDR2 YNNKEL (reference sequence). The V end was cut by 4 bases, the J end by 4 bases, with 16 bases between. CDR3 loop: CASSPFQGVLYGYTF. CDR3 bases: TGTGCCAGCAGCCCTTTTCAGGGTGTACTCTATGGCTACACCTTC.

The DNA for the CDR3 is TGTGCCAGCTCCCCGTCACAGGGGAACAATCAGCCCCAGCATTTT. It yields the protein CASSPSQGNNQPQHF. V usage is TRBV18 and J usage is TRBJ1-5, with 7 positions matching TRBD1. This CDR3 region has 15 residues. V was clipped by 6 bases and J by 3 bases; unmatched bases: 8. Germline V gene lookup returns CDR1 KGHSH and CDR2 LQKENI.

About this clone itself: Additional DNA sequences in this sample encode the identical CDR3. The chain employs TRBV28 and TRBJ2-1; D gene ambiguous. Trimming took 5 bases from V and 1 from J, leaving 3 bases between them. The CDR3 has 12 residues. Germline V gives CDR1 MDHEN, CDR2 SYDVKM. CDR3 loop: CASSLSYNEQFF. The CDR3 nucleotides are TGTGCCAGCAGTCTGTCCTACAATGAGCAGTTCTTC.

J is TRBJ2-1 and V is TRBV9; 12 bases map to TRBD2. The germline gives CDR1 SGDLS, CDR2 YYNGEE. The V segment lost 3 bases and the J segment 8 bases; nucleotides outside the gene matches: 9. CDR3 length: 16 amino acids. In DNA form, the CDR3 reads TGTGCCAGCAGCGCCGAACGACTAGCGGGAGTTTATGAGCAGTTCTTC. Translation gives CASSAERLAGVYEQFF. The complete variable domain, with remaining parts taken from reference TRBV9 and TRBJ2-1, reads DSGVTQTPKHLITATGQRVTLRCSPRSGDLSVYWYQQSLDQGLQFLIQYYNGEERAKGNILERFSAQQFPDLHSELNLSSLELGDSALYFCASSAERLAGVYEQFFGPGTRLTVL.

By share, this clone ranks as medium-sized. The gene calls are TRBV28 and TRBJ2-3; 11 bases line up with TRBD1. The CDR3 sequence is 16 residues long. The V gene's germline CDR1 is MDHEN and CDR2 SYDVKM. V shed 3 bases, J shed 6 bases, and the junction held 8 bases outside the gene matches. The CDR3 sequence is CASSLGQGQGDDTQYF. DNA of the CDR3: TGTGCCAGCAGTTTGGGTCAGGGACAGGGGGACGATACGCAGTATTTT.

This clone has just a few counts. The V gene is TRBV18, the J gene TRBJ1-2; TRBD1 matches at 7 bases. With V trimmed by 1 base and J by 1 base, 6 bases remained unmatched. Germline V gene sequence: CDR1 KGHSH, CDR2 LQKENI. This CDR3 spans 16 amino acids. Here the CDR3 DNA reads TGTGCCAGCTCACCACGATCGGACAGGAATAACTATGGCTACACCTTC. Amino acids: CASSPRSDRNNYGYTF. The complete variable domain, with remaining parts taken from reference TRBV18 and TRBJ1-2, reads NAGVMQNPRHLVRRRGQEARLRCSPMKGHSHVYWYRQLPEEGLKFMVYLQKENIIDESGMPKERFSAEFPKEGPSILRIQQVVRGDSAAYFCASSPRSDRNNYGYTFGSGTRLTVV.

The gene calls are TRBV27 and TRBJ2-1; 12 bases map to TRBD2. The CDR3 is 17 residues long. V lost 3 bases to trimming and J lost 5 bases; unmatched junction nucleotides: 8. Germline lookup yields CDR1 MNHEY and CDR2 SMNVEV (reference sequence). CDR3 in amino acids: CASSFLAGGPWNNEQFF. The CDR3 nucleotides are TGTGCCAGCAGTTTTCTAGCGGGAGGGCCCTGGAACAATGAGCAGTTCTTC.

The chain couples TRBV10-2 to TRBJ2-7, with TRBD1 matching over 8 bases. CDR1 and CDR2 from the germline V gene are WSHSY and SAAADI. V lost 9 bases, J lost 3 bases, and 4 bases stayed unmatched. The CDR3 covers 12 residues. The CDR3 bases are TGCGCCAGTTGGACAGGGCGCTACGAGCAGTACTTC. Encoded protein: CASWTGRYEQYF.

The chain uses TRBV12-3 or TRBV12-4 and TRBJ1-6; D perhaps matches TRBD1 (5 bases). The CDR3 is 13 amino acids. V was shortened by 1 base and J by 10 bases, with 8 bases between the two germline ends. The CDR3 DNA is TGTGCCAGCAGTTTAGTTCAGGGATCACCCCTCCACTTT. This codes for CASSLVQGSPLHF.

The chain links TRBV6-5 to TRBJ2-7; weak D call: TRBD2 (7 bases). V was trimmed by 7 bases and J by 5 bases, leaving 15 bases between them. The CDR3 covers 13 residues. The germline CDR1 and CDR2 sequences are MNHEY and SVGAGI. The CDR3 sequence is CASTRTGRDEQYF. The CDR3 DNA follows: TGTGCCAGCACCCGAACAGGGAGGGACGAGCAGTACTTC.